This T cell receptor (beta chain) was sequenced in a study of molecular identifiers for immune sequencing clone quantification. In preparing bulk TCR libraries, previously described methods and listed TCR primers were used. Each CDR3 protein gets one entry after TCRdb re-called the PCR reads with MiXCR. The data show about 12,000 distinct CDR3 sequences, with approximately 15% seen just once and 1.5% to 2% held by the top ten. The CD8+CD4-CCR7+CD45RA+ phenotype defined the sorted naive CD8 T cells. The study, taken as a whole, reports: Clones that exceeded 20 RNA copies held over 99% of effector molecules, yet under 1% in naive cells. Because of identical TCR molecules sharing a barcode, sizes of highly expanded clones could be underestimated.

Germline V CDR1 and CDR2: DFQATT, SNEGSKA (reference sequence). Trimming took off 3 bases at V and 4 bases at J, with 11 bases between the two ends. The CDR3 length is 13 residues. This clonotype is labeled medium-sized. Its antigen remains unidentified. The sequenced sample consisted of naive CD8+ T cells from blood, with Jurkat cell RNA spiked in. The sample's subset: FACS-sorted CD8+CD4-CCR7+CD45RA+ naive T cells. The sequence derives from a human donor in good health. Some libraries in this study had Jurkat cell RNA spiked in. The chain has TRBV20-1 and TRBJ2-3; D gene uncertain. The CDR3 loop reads CSASDSRADTQYF. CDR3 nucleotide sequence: TGCAGTGCTAGTGATTCGCGAGCAGATACGCAGTATTTT.